The clone carrying this TCR beta chain was found a few times. Antigen unknown. With a J-beta primer mix and a sample-barcoded 5' primer, a second PCR ran about 7 to 12 cycles. In TCRdb, the 5' RACE reads were re-called with MiXCR into one record per CDR3 protein. The table includes over 1,200,000 distinct CDR3 sequences, around 59% detected once. The CDR3 runs to 13 residues. From germline, CDR1 is SQVTM and CDR2 ANQGSEA. Trimming stripped 4 bases from V and 8 bases from J, with 17 bases between. Caucasian individuals from Russia who were healthy and aged roughly 6 to 90 acted as donors. The source of the sample is a study of blood T cells in healthy people across ages. Study-level points and caveats: Across the age range, TCR beta diversity per million T cells fell in a roughly linear way. Shifts in expanded clonotypes may have been confounded by donor CMV status, which was unknown. Both higher diversity and more naive CD4+ cells marked long-lived donors when set against aged donors.

This TCR derives from a man aged 18 to 35 in good health. Sequenced: blood. The chain couples TRBV29-1 to TRBJ1-2; no clear D. The CDR3 DNA is TGCAGCGTTGGGGGAACGGAGGAAGGAGGCTACACCTTC. Translation: CSVGGTEEGGYTF. Supplemented by reference TRBV29-1 and TRBJ1-2, the full variable domain reads SAVISQKPSRDICQRGTSLTIQCQVDSQVTMMFWYRQQPGQSLTLIATANQGSEATYESGFVIDKFPISRPNLTFSTLTVSNMSPEDSSIYLCSVGGTEEGGYTFGSGTRLTVV.